The 13 T cell receptor beta chains presented below share a single source sample, sequenced in a study of cytomegalovirus exposure and HLA in healthy donors. The PCR contained 60 Vbeta and 13 Jbeta primers. Profiled with immunoSEQ multiplex PCR; TCRdb holds only in-frame clones, not every one. The sample has about 77,000 clones, 75% seen once; the top ten hold 5.5% to 8.5%. Sequencing used PBMCs. All receptors derive from a woman aged 40 to 50 in good health and CMV-seronegative.

The V gene is TRBV12-5, the J gene TRBJ2-7; the D gene is possibly TRBD2 (6 bases). This CDR3 comprises 16 residues. V was trimmed by 0 bases and J by 2 bases, leaving 14 bases between them. Germline CDR1 and CDR2: LGHNT and FRNRAP. The CDR3 sequence is CASGLVISSDTYEQYF. The CDR3 bases are TGTGCTAGTGGTTTGGTGATATCTAGCGACACCTACGAGCAGTACTTC.

This clone was observed a single time. This rearrangement joins TRBV19 to TRBJ1-5; D is unclear. The CDR3 contains 14 residues. Germline lookup yields CDR1 LNHDA and CDR2 SQIVND (reference sequence). V was shortened by 3 bases and J by 0 bases, with 6 bases between the two germline ends. The CDR3 spells CASSMIASNQPQHF. CDR3 bases: TGTGCCAGTAGTATGATAGCTAGCAATCAGCCCCAGCATTTT.

The chain is built from TRBV30 and TRBJ1-3; 7 bases line up with TRBD1. This CDR3 is built from 15 residues. Germline CDR1 reads GTSNPN; CDR2 reads SVGIG (reference sequence). The ends lost 0 bases at V and 1 base at J; junction bases unmatched: 3. The chain's CDR3 is CAWSVPTGSGNTIYF. CDR3 DNA: TGTGCCTGGAGTGTCCCGACAGGGTCTGGAAACACCATATATTTT.

The genes are TRBV30 and TRBJ2-7; the D gene is possibly TRBD1 (6 bases). The V and J ends lost 0 bases and 5 bases respectively, with 17 bases between them. The length of the CDR3 is 15 residues. The germline V gene has CDR1 GTSNPN and CDR2 SVGIG (reference sequence). The CDR3 DNA reads TGTGCCTGGAGTGTACTAGGGGGTGGGGTCGACGAGCAGTACTTC. This sequence encodes CAWSVLGGGVDEQYF.

This chain connects TRBV9 to TRBJ2-6; D is possibly TRBD1 (5 bases). V dropped 4 bases and J dropped 1 base, with 12 bases sitting between them. The CDR3 extends over 16 amino acids. Germline V gene data show CDR1 as SGDLS and CDR2 as YYNGEE. CDR3 loop: CASSPRSGSGANVLTF. In DNA form, the CDR3 reads TGTGCCAGCAGCCCCCGTTCAGGGTCTGGGGCCAACGTCCTGACTTTC.

The J gene is TRBJ1-5, the V gene TRBV19; a weak D match, TRBD1 (6 bases). The CDR3 spans 13 residues. Germline CDR1 is LNHDA and CDR2 is SQIVND (reference sequence). Deletions cut 4 bases from V and 6 bases from J, with 10 bases between. The CDR3 nucleotides read TGTGCCAGTAGTACGACAGGTTTTCAGCCCCAGCATTTT. Translation gives CASSTTGFQPQHF.

The chain uses TRBV7-3 and TRBJ2-1; D is possibly TRBD1 (6 bases). The CDR3 loop spans 15 amino acids. Trimming removed 2 bases from V and 0 bases from J, with 8 bases in between. Germline V gives CDR1 SGHTA, CDR2 FQGTGA. The CDR3 spells CASSLQGSSYNEQFF. DNA for the CDR3: TGTGCCAGCAGCTTACAGGGGAGCTCCTACAATGAGCAGTTCTTC.

This chain links TRBV10-3 with TRBJ1-6; 9 bases line up with TRBD1. The CDR3 loop spans 15 amino acids. The V segment lost 2 bases and the J segment 9 bases; nucleotides outside the gene matches: 5. Per germline, CDR1 ENHRY and CDR2 SYGVKD. DNA of the CDR3: TGTGCCATCAGTGAGCTCGGGACAGGGAGTTCACCCCTCCACTTT. The encoded protein is CAISELGTGSSPLHF.

Only a few counts were recorded for this clone. V gene TRBV19 combines with J gene TRBJ2-5; D is perhaps TRBD1 (6 bases). V dropped 2 bases and J dropped 2 bases, with 12 bases sitting between them. Looked up from germline, CDR1 is LNHDA and CDR2 is SQIVND (reference sequence). The CDR3 length is 15 residues. The CDR3 region has the DNA TGTGCCAGTAGTATAACAGGGTCCCGTCAAGAGACCCAGTACTTC. Its translation is CASSITGSRQETQYF.

This clone is a singleton in its sample. The chain uses TRBV20-1 and TRBJ2-1; the match to TRBD2 covers 7 bases. Losses at the gene ends were 5 bases for V and 8 bases for J; bases not matched to a gene: 3. Germline V gene lookup returns CDR1 DFQATT and CDR2 SNEGSKA (reference sequence). The CDR3 runs to 11 residues. CDR3 in amino acids: CSAGGVDEQFF. The CDR3 coding sequence is TGCAGTGCTGGGGGGGTCGATGAGCAGTTCTTC.

This rearrangement joins TRBV4-3 to TRBJ2-7; 9 bases line up with TRBD2. Germline CDR1 and CDR2: LGHNA and YSLEER. The V and J ends lost 3 bases and 4 bases, in that order; junction bases with no gene match: 10. The CDR3 is made up of 16 amino acids. The CDR3 sequence: CASSHSASGELYEQYF. The CDR3 DNA sequence: TGCGCCAGCAGCCATTCAGCTAGCGGGGAATTGTACGAGCAGTACTTC.

The chain combines TRBV29-1 with TRBJ2-7; TRBD1 might be the D (6 bases). Germline CDR1 is SQVTM and CDR2 is ANQGSEA. The CDR3 has 14 amino acids. V lost 4 bases and J lost 7, with 20 bases in between. The CDR3 here is CSVAQGREVGEQYF. Here the CDR3 DNA reads TGCAGCGTTGCACAGGGCCGCGAGGTGGGTGAGCAGTACTTC.

The V gene is TRBV11-2, the J gene TRBJ1-4; the match to TRBD1 covers 8 bases. Germline V gives CDR1 SGHAT, CDR2 FQNNGV. This CDR3 contains 15 residues. The V gene end was trimmed by 1 base and the J gene end by 4 bases; junction bases not matched to a gene: 2. The CDR3, as DNA: TGTGCCAGCAGCTTAGTACAGGGGGTTAATGAAAAACTGTTTTTT. It encodes CASSLVQGVNEKLFF.